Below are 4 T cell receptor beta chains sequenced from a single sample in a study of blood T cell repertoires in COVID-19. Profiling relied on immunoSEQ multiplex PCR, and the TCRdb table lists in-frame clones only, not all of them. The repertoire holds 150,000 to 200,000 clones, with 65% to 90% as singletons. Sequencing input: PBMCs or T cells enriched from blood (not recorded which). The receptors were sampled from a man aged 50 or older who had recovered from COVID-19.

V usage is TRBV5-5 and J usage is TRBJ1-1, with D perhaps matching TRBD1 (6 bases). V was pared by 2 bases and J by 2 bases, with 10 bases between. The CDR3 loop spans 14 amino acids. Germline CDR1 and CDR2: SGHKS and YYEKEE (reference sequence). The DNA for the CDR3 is TGTGCCAGCAGCTTTGGGGGCATAAACACTGAAGCTTTCTTT. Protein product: CASSFGGINTEAFF.

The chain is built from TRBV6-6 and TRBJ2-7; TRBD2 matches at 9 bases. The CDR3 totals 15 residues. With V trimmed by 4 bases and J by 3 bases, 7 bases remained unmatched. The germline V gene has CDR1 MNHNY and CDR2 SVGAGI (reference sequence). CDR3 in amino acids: CASSLAGGTSYEQYF. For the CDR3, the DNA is TGTGCCAGCAGTTTGGCGGGGGGGACAAGCTACGAGCAGTACTTC.

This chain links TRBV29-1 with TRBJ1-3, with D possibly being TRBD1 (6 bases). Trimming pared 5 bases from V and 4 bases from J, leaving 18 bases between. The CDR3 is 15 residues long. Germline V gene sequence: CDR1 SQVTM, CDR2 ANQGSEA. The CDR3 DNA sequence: TGCAGCGTTATCAGGGGCACTTCCCTCGGAAACACCATATATTTT. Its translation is CSVIRGTSLGNTIYF.

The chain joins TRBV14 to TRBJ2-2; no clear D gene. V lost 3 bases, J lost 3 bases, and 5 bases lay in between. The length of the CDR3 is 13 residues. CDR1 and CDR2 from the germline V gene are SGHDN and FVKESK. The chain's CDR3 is CASSHQYTGELFF. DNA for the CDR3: TGTGCCAGCAGCCACCAGTACACCGGGGAGCTGTTTTTT.